This T cell receptor beta chain is drawn from a study of PD-L1 blockade in urothelial cancer. Of note for this clone: The same CDR3 is also encoded by other DNA sequences in this sample.

Repertoires were generated with immunoSEQ multiplex PCR, while TCRdb's copy carries only in-frame clones and drops some. This sample carries 50,000 or so clones, 84% of them seen once, and the ten largest clones take 5.8%. Per the germline V gene, CDR1 is SGDLS and CDR2 is YYNGEE. The CDR3 length is 12 residues. V was shortened by 3 bases and J by 2 bases, with 4 bases between the two germline ends. V gene TRBV9 combines with J gene TRBJ2-3; D not resolved. The TCR sequence derives from a man aged 35-49 years with urothelial cancer. This sample comprised PBMCs, obtained around atezolizumab (anti-PD-L1) treatment. CDR3 sequence: CASSASTDTQYF. The CDR3 DNA follows: TGTGCCAGCAGCGCCTCCACAGATACGCAGTATTTT.